A selection of T cell receptor beta chains follows, all from one sample in a study of OX40 agonist ivuxolimab in advanced cancers. The repertoire was sequenced with immunoSEQ multiplex PCR; TCRdb's copy has only in-frame clones and lacks some. The table includes tens of thousands of clones, about 88% detected once. The specimen comprised CD4+ or CD8+ T cells sorted from blood, sampled in a trial of the OX40 agonist ivuxolimab. The origin of the receptors is an adult with an advanced solid tumor such as melanoma, head and neck, liver or kidney cancer. CDR3s include the opening cysteine and the closing phenylalanine or tryptophan. D genes are given only for firm matches. Where a row states a size, it is once, few, many or the class of an expanded clone; other rows omit it.

>.|.|TRBJ1-2|TRBV5-6
CASSQWPGRQGNGYTF
TGTGCCAGCAGCCAGTGGCCTGGTAGGCAGGGGAATGGCTACACCTTC
>.|.|TRBJ2-3|TRBV30
CAWSIGKWGSVNTDTQYF
TGTGCCTGGAGTATAGGAAAATGGGGTAGCGTCAACACAGATACGCAGTATTTT
>.|.|TRBJ1-5|TRBV6-6
CASSYDASNQPQHF
TGTGCCAGCAGTTACGATGCTAGCAATCAGCCCCAGCATTTT
>.|.|TRBJ2-3|TRBV4-1
CASSHTGTDTQYF
TGCGCCAGCAGCCATACAGGGACAGATACGCAGTATTTT
>.|TRBD1|TRBJ1-3|TRBV10-3
CAISATGGGNTIYF
TGTGCCATCAGTGCGACAGGGGGTGGAAACACCATATATTTT
>medium-sized|.|TRBJ1-2|TRBV7-9
CASSFGTQPEVGYTF
TGTGCCAGCAGCTTCGGGACTCAGCCGGAGGTGGGCTACACCTTC
>.|TRBD1|TRBJ1-1|TRBV6-1
CASSRSTGANTEAFF
TGTGCCAGCAGTCGATCGACAGGGGCGAACACTGAAGCTTTCTTT
>.|.|TRBJ2-5|TRBV5-4
CASSLDPEGAQETQYF
TGTGCCAGCAGCTTGGACCCGGAAGGGGCTCAAGAGACCCAGTACTTC
>once|.|TRBJ1-4|TRBV27
CASSPSPQPTNEKLFF
TGTGCCAGCAGTCCATCCCCCCAGCCAACTAATGAAAAACTGTTTTTT
>.|.|TRBJ1-5|TRBV5-5
CASSLWRGDQPQHF
TGTGCCAGCAGCTTGTGGCGGGGGGATCAGCCCCAGCATTTT
>.|.|TRBJ2-7|TRBV30
CAWRDPGDYEQYF
TGTGCCTGGAGGGACCCCGGGGACTACGAGCAGTACTTC
>.|.|TRBJ1-5|TRBV19
CASSRQVRVEQPQHF
TGTGCCAGTAGTAGACAGGTCAGGGTGGAGCAGCCCCAGCATTTT
>.|.|TRBJ2-5|TRBV5-6
CASSKGTQETQYF
TGTGCCAGCAGCAAGGGGACTCAAGAGACCCAGTACTTC
>.|.|TRBJ2-1|TRBV5-6
CASSLEYNEQFF
TGTGCCAGCAGCTTGGAATACAATGAGCAGTTCTTC
>.|.|TRBJ1-1|TRBV28
CASSLSLLRPHNTEAFF
TGTGCCAGCAGTTTATCCCTATTACGACCCCACAACACTGAAGCTTTCTTT
>.|.|TRBJ1-5|TRBV5-8
CASSPLMGEFQPQHF
TGTGCCAGCAGCCCCCTGATGGGGGAATTTCAGCCCCAGCATTTT
>.|TRBD2|TRBJ2-3|TRBV6-4
CASSAGRGDTQYF
TGTGCCAGCAGTGCCGGGAGGGGAGATACGCAGTATTTT
>.|TRBD2|TRBJ2-7|TRBV7-2
CASSLAWSGRVEQYF
TGTGCCAGCAGCTTAGCGTGGAGCGGGAGGGTCGAGCAGTACTTC
>.|TRBD1|TRBJ1-4|TRBV30
CAWSKFGTGREKLFF
TGTGCCTGGAGTAAATTTGGGACAGGGCGGGAAAAACTGTTTTTT
>.|.|TRBJ1-2|TRBV6-5
CASSYSGGKANYGYTF
TGTGCCAGCAGTTACTCGGGGGGAAAAGCTAACTATGGCTACACCTTC
>.|.|TRBJ2-7|TRBV28
CASSSWSFEGNEQYF
TGTGCCAGCAGTTCTTGGTCCTTCGAAGGGAACGAGCAGTACTTC
>.|TRBD2|TRBJ2-7|TRBV4-1
CASSQASGRSYEQYF
TGCGCCAGCAGCCAGGCTAGCGGGAGAAGCTACGAGCAGTACTTC
>few|TRBD1|TRBJ1-1|TRBV6-6
CASSQVDRRAFF
TGTGCCAGCAGTCAGGTGGACAGGAGAGCTTTCTTT
>few|TRBD1|TRBJ2-5|TRBV4-2
CASSQGQGAPGFQETQYF
TGTGCCAGCAGCCAAGGACAGGGGGCGCCGGGCTTTCAAGAGACCCAGTACTTC
>.|.|TRBJ2-5|TRBV28
CASSLRWETQYF
TGTGCCAGCAGCCTCCGTTGGGAGACCCAGTACTTC
>.|.|TRBJ2-5|TRBV28
CASSYDRETQYF
TGTGCCAGCAGCTACGACAGGGAGACCCAGTACTTC
>.|.|TRBJ2-7|TRBV20-1
CSASRNEQYF
TGCAGTGCGTCTAGGAACGAGCAGTACTTC
>.|TRBD1|TRBJ2-1|TRBV19
CASSVTGGGYNEQFF
TGTGCCAGTAGTGTGACAGGGGGTGGCTACAATGAGCAGTTCTTC
>few|TRBD2|TRBJ2-7|TRBV19
CASSILPRGDTYEQYF
TGTGCCAGTAGTATCCTCCCCCGGGGGGATACCTACGAGCAGTACTTC
>.|.|TRBJ2-5|TRBV5-4
CASSFRGGKETQYF
TGTGCCAGCAGCTTTAGAGGGGGAAAAGAGACCCAGTACTTC
>.|TRBD2|TRBJ2-7|TRBV19
CASSTAGLAGGEQYF
TGTGCCAGTAGTACCGCCGGACTAGCGGGCGGGGAGCAGTACTTC
>.|.|TRBJ2-5|TRBV6-1
CASSEALVKETQYF
TGTGCCAGCAGTGAAGCCCTAGTGAAAGAGACCCAGTACTTC
>.|.|TRBJ1-2|TRBV5-1
CASSPGSYYGYTF
TGCGCCAGCAGCCCCGGGAGCTACTATGGCTACACCTTC
>.|TRBD2|TRBJ2-7|TRBV7-2
CASSLGYSGSKKQYF
TGTGCCAGCAGCTTAGGATATAGCGGGAGTAAAAAGCAGTACTTC
>.|TRBD1|TRBJ2-5|TRBV29-1
CSVVSGTGSMGETQYF
TGCAGCGTTGTATCCGGGACAGGGTCTATGGGAGAGACCCAGTACTTC
>few|.|TRBJ2-3|TRBV5-1
CASSFSGSYSPYF
TGCGCCAGCAGCTTCTCCGGGTCTTACAGCCCGTATTTT
>.|TRBD1|TRBJ2-7|TRBV18
CASSGDRGGYEQYF
TGTGCCAGCTCTGGTGACAGGGGAGGTTACGAGCAGTACTTC
>.|.|TRBJ1-4|TRBV27
CASSLTGIEGEKLFF
TGTGCCAGCAGTTTAACAGGGATTGAGGGTGAAAAACTGTTTTTT
>.|TRBD1|TRBJ1-5|TRBV10-3
CAISLRGGLNQPQHF
TGTGCCATCAGTTTAAGAGGGGGCCTAAATCAGCCCCAGCATTTT
>once|.|TRBJ1-3|TRBV9
CASSVAGQFGNTIYF
TGTGCCAGCAGCGTAGCCGGACAGTTTGGAAACACCATATATTTT
>.|.|TRBJ1-3|TRBV6-1
CASSGAGHLLSGNTIYF
TGTGCCAGCAGTGGGGCGGGACACCTTCTCTCTGGAAACACCATATATTTT
>.|.|TRBJ2-6|TRBV5-1
CASSRDSGANVLTF
TGCGCCAGCAGCCGGGACTCCGGGGCCAACGTCCTGACTTTC
>.|.|TRBJ2-1|TRBV4-3
CASSPPGSGNEQFF
TGCGCCAGCAGCCCCCCCGGCAGTGGCAATGAGCAGTTCTTC
>once|.|TRBJ2-3|TRBV5-1
CASSYLDSLTDTQYF
TGCGCCAGCAGCTACTTAGACAGCCTCACAGATACGCAGTATTTT
>.|.|TRBJ2-7|TRBV18
CASSPLGQGGSEQYF
TGTGCCAGCTCACCACTGGGGCAGGGGGGATCCGAGCAGTACTTC
>few|TRBD2|TRBJ2-2|TRBV4-3
CASSPSAGGRGDGELFF
TGCGCCAGCAGCCCCTCAGCGGGAGGCCGTGGTGACGGGGAGCTGTTTTTT
>.|TRBD1|TRBJ2-2|TRBV5-1
CASSFNHGTGVTGELFF
TGCGCCAGCAGCTTCAACCACGGGACAGGGGTTACCGGGGAGCTGTTTTTT
>.|.|TRBJ1-5|TRBV19
CASSRFSNQPQHF
TGTGCCAGTAGCAGATTTAGCAATCAGCCCCAGCATTTT
>.|.|TRBJ1-3|TRBV5-1
CASSPVDGIESGNTIYF
TGCGCCAGCAGCCCGGTCGACGGTATAGAATCTGGAAACACCATATATTTT
>.|.|TRBJ2-3|TRBV25-1
CASSGDSTDTQYF
TGTGCCAGCAGCGGGGACTCCACAGATACGCAGTATTTT
>.|TRBD2|TRBJ2-2|TRBV27
CASSLIGGGRTGELFF
TGTGCCAGCAGTTTAATCGGGGGAGGGCGGACCGGGGAGCTGTTTTTT
>.|TRBD1|TRBJ2-7|TRBV19
CASSMRTGYTYEQYF
TGTGCCAGTAGTATGAGGACAGGGTACACCTACGAGCAGTACTTC
>once|TRBD2|TRBJ2-1|TRBV4-1
CASSHTSGEVGEQFF
TGCGCCAGCAGCCATACTAGCGGGGAGGTAGGGGAGCAGTTCTTC
>.|TRBD2|TRBJ2-2|TRBV5-1
CASSGETSGRGTGELFF
TGCGCCAGCAGCGGTGAGACTAGCGGGAGGGGAACCGGGGAGCTGTTTTTT
>.|.|TRBJ2-5|TRBV29-1
CSVGTETQYF
TGCAGCGTTGGGACGGAGACCCAGTACTTC
>.|TRBD1|TRBJ1-5|TRBV28
CASSRSFRGVGQPQHF
TGTGCCAGCAGTCGGTCGTTCAGGGGGGTGGGGCAGCCCCAGCATTTT
>.|.|TRBJ2-5|TRBV4-2
CASSPTGGWGRRGETQYF
TGTGCCAGCAGCCCGACCGGGGGCTGGGGGCGGAGGGGGGAGACCCAGTACTTC
>.|TRBD2|TRBJ2-7|TRBV13
CASSFRTSVSYEQYF
TGTGCCAGCAGTTTCCGGACTAGCGTCTCCTACGAGCAGTACTTC
>.|.|TRBJ2-3|TRBV9
CASSVEGASTDTQYF
TGTGCCAGCAGCGTGGAGGGGGCGAGCACAGATACGCAGTATTTT
>.|TRBD1|TRBJ2-1|TRBV29-1
CSAVDRPGNEQFF
TGCAGCGCTGTGGACAGGCCCGGCAATGAGCAGTTCTTC